This T cell receptor beta chain appears in the sequencing data of a study of T cells in Graves' hyperthyroidism and ophthalmopathy. Amplified TCR beta CDR3 regions derived from RNA transcripts. The study used the HTBI primer set for a first-round RT-PCR of the TCR CDR3. TCRdb recomputed calls from the multiplex PCR reads with MiXCR, one row per CDR3 protein. Here the sample spans around 430,000 distinct CDR3 sequences, about 16% being singletons. Regarding the study as a whole: Blood shared most expanded thyroid clonotypes above 0.001.

CDR1 and CDR2 (germline): MNHNS, SASEGT. V lost 2 bases to trimming and J lost 15 bases; unmatched junction nucleotides: 11. The CDR3 contains 14 residues. This clonotype was counted at least ten times. What it binds is unknown. Specimen: blood. This chain uses TRBV6-1 with TRBJ1-5, with 9 bases identical to TRBD1. The receptor comes from a woman between 25 and 40 years old with Graves' hyperthyroidism. CDR3 in DNA: TGTGCCAGCAGTGAAAGTCGGGGACAGGGAATTCGGCATTTT. Protein sequence: CASSESRGQGIRHF.